This TCR beta chain was documented in a study of blood T cell repertoires in COVID-19. Whole-study context: From T cells, B-cell-depleted T cells, or PBMCs came the material, which was cDNA or gDNA.

Per the germline V gene, CDR1 is LNHDA and CDR2 is SQIVND (reference sequence). With 4 bases removed from V and 3 bases from J, the gap between germline ends came to 9 bases. The CDR3 is 13 residues long. In the authors' workflow: Amplification with reference gene primers provided the estimates of nucleated cell counts. The method was immunoSEQ multiplex PCR; TCRdb's version includes in-frame clones alone and lacks a portion of them. D and trimming come from the DNA, and the V and J calls and clone size come from that table. This sample carries about 20,000 clones, approximately 88% of them seen once, and the ten largest clones take 6%.

This rearrangement joins TRBV19 to TRBJ1-2; D uncertain. Sequenced sample: peripheral blood. This clonotype was obtained from a human donor in a cohort sampled during active COVID-19. The CDR3 DNA reads TGTGCCAGTAGTACCGTAGAGGACTATGGCTACACCTTC. Translating it yields CASSTVEDYGYTF.